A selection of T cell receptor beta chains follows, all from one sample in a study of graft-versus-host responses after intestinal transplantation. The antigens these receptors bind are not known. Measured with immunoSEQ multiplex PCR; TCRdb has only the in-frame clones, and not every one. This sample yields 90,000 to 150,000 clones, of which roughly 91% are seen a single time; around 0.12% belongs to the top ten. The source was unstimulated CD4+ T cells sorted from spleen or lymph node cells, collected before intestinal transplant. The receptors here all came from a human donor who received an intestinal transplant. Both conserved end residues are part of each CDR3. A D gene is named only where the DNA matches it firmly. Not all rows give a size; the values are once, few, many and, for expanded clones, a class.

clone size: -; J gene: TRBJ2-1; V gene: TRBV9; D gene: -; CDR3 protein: CASERAGVRFF; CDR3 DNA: TGTGCCAGCGAGCGAGCGGGCGTTCGGTTCTTC
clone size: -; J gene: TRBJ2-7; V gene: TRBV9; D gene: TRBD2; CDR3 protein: CASSSGLEGSLILVEQYF; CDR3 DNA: TGTGCCAGCAGCTCGGGACTAGAGGGGAGTCTTATCCTCGTCGAGCAGTACTTC
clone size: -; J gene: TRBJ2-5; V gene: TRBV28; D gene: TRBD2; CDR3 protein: CASRHKRESQYF; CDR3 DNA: TGTGCCAGCAGACACAAGCGGGAGAGCCAGTACTTC
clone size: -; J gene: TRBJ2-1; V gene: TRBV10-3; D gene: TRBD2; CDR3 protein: CATYGAGGPHNEQFF; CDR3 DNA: TGTGCCACTTACGGGGCGGGAGGCCCCCACAATGAGCAGTTCTTC
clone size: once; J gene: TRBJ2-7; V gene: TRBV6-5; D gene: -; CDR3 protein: CASGGRSPYEQYF; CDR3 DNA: TGTGCCAGTGGGGGTCGGTCCCCCTACGAGCAGTACTTC
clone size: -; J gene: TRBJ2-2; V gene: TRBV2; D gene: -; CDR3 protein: CASSGASANTGELFF; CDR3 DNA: TGTGCCAGCAGTGGGGCTAGCGCTAACACCGGGGAGCTGTTTTTT
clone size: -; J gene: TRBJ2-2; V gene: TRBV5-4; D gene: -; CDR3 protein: CASSLDRAHTGELFF; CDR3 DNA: TGTGCCAGCAGCTTGGACAGGGCACACACCGGGGAGCTGTTTTTT
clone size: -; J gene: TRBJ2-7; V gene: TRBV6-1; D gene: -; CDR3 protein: CASSEEGVQYF; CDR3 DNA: TGTGCCAGCAGTGAAGAAGGGGTGCAGTACTTC
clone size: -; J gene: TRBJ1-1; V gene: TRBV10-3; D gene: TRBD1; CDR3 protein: CAISESDRWGNTEAFF; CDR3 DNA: TGTGCCATCAGTGAGTCGGACAGGTGGGGGAACACTGAAGCTTTCTTT
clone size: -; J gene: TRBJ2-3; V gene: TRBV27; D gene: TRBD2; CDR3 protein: CASRSAGGTDTQYF; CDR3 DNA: TGTGCCAGCAGGTCGGCGGGAGGCACAGATACGCAGTATTTT
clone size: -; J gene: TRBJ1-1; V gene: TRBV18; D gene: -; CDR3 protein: CASSPEAHEAFF; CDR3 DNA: TGTGCCAGCTCACCGGAGGCTCATGAAGCTTTCTTT
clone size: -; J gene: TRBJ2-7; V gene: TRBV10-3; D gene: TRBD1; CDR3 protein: CAITVRQGVTQYF; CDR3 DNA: TGTGCCATCACGGTCAGACAGGGTGTTACCCAGTACTTC
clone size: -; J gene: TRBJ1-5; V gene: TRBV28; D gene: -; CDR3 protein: CASSLRVSHQPQHF; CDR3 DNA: TGTGCCAGCAGTTTGAGGGTTAGTCATCAGCCCCAGCATTTT
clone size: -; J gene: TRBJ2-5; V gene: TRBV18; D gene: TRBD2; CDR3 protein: CASSRTSGRGTQETQYF; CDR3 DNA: TGTGCCAGCTCACGGACTAGCGGGAGGGGTACCCAAGAGACCCAGTACTTC
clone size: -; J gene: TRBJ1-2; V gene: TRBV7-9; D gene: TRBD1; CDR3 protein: CASSPGGGHGYTF; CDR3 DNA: TGTGCCAGCAGCCCGGGAGGGGGCCATGGCTACACCTTC
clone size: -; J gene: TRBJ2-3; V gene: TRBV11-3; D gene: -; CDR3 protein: CASSPRGFSDTQYF; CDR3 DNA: TGTGCCAGCAGCCCTAGAGGATTCAGCGATACGCAGTATTTT
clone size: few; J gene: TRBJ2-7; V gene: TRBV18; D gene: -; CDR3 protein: CASSPSQVSYEQYF; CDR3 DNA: TGTGCCAGCTCACCATCACAGGTCTCCTACGAGCAGTACTTC
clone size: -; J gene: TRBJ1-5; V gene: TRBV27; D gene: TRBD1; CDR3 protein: CASSLSGQHNQPQHF; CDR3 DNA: TGTGCCAGCAGTTTATCGGGACAGCACAATCAGCCCCAGCATTTT
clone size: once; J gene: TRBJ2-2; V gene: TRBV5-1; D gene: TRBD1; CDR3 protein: CASGGVGRGTNTGELFF; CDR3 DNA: TGCGCCAGCGGCGGTGTGGGCAGGGGGACGAACACCGGGGAGCTGTTTTTT
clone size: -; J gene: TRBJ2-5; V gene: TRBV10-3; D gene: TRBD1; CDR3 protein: CAISEGGQGRETQYF; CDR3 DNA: TGTGCCATCAGTGAGGGGGGACAGGGACGGGAGACCCAGTACTTC
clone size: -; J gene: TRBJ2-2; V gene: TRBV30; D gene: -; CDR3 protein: CAWSSQGLPNTGELFF; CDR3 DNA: TGTGCCTGGAGTAGCCAGGGACTCCCGAACACCGGGGAGCTGTTTTTT
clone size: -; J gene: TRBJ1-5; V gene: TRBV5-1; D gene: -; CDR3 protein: CASSLEGGNQPQHF; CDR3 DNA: TGCGCCAGCAGCTTGGAAGGGGGCAATCAGCCCCAGCATTTT
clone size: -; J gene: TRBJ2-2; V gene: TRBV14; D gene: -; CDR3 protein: CASTRGYSTAGELFF; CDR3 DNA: TGTGCCAGCACCCGCGGTTACTCAACCGCCGGGGAGCTGTTTTTT